What follows is one TCR beta chain and its context. Its antigen is as yet unknown. This specimen comes from a study of spatial heterogeneity in lung cancer. Turning to the study itself: Raw reads contained each unique TCR and UMI combination more than ten times on average. General study findings and limits: For expanded intratumoral alpha and beta TCRs, counts tracked tumor mutation counts.

The CDR3 spans 12 residues. CDR1 and CDR2 from the germline V gene are ENHRY and SYGVKD. Trimming removed 2 bases at V and 11 bases at J, with 12 bases between. Time point noted: sample taken at primary tumor resection. TCRdb fed the 5' RACE reads into MiXCR, producing one record per CDR3 protein. Of some 9,300 distinct CDR3 sequences listed, roughly 54% are singletons. Sequenced material: lung tumor tissue, taken at surgery. This receptor was obtained from a female donor with early-stage non-small cell lung cancer. The chain recombines TRBV10-3 with TRBJ1-1; no definite D call. The DNA for the CDR3 is TGTGCCATCAGTGAGGGCCGGCGGGAGGCTTTCTTT. Amino acids: CAISEGRREAFF.